The clone carrying this T cell receptor (beta chain) was detected only a few times. Full-length variable regions came from constant-region reverse primers plus semi-nested Nested Universal Primer A PCR. TCRdb itself ran the 5' RACE reads through MiXCR, one entry per CDR3 protein. This repertoire shows roughly 40,000 distinct CDR3 sequences, approximately 17% found once; its top ten account for roughly 2.8%. The germline V gene has CDR1 SGHRS and CDR2 YFSETQ. CDR3 size: 15 residues. V shed 2 bases, J shed 6 bases, and the junction held 11 bases outside the gene matches. This rearrangement joins TRBV5-1 to TRBJ2-7; 7 bases are shared with TRBD2. This receptor was identified in a female donor with breast cancer. The sequencing sample was made of naive CD4+ T cells sorted from a lymph node. Subset defined: naive CD4+ T cells, CD4+CD45RA+CD25-. CDR3 in DNA: TGCGCCAGCAGCTTCGGGGCGGGAGAGGAAGGCGAGCAGTACTTC. Protein: CASSFGAGEEGEQYF.